Described below is a single TCR beta chain sequence and its context. The target antigen is unknown. The data belong to a study of blood T cells in healthy people across ages. Together with a sample-barcoded 5' primer, a J-beta primer mix was included in a second PCR lasting about 7 to 11 cycles. TCRdb ran MiXCR on the 5' RACE reads and lists one entry per CDR3 protein. In the table there are roughly 800,000 distinct CDR3 sequences, 40% to 65% of which are singletons. Germline V gives CDR1 LGHDT, CDR2 YNNKEL (reference sequence). This CDR3 region has 14 residues. V gave up 4 bases and J gave up 5 bases, with 14 bases separating them. Study conclusions and caveats: Older individuals had lower TCR beta diversity per million T cells (the decline was roughly linear).

The source material was blood. The chain has TRBV3-1 and TRBJ1-1; D is uncertain. The sequence was collected from a man aged 80 or over in good health. CDR3 bases: TGTGCCAGCAGCCTTCAGGTGGGTGGAACTGAAGCTTTCTTT. It specifies CASSLQVGGTEAFF.